Sequencing of this T cell receptor beta chain was carried out in a study of T cell repertoires in cytomegalovirus infection. Study at large: The authors used CMV epitopes that were HLA-C-restricted (recently identified) and HLA-B-restricted (well studied). From public TCR beta signatures came an indication of both CMV infection and matching HLA type.

General study points: The cumulative frequency of public TCR beta families identified carriers of CMV plus the relevant HLA. The study found HLA-C-restricted CMV-specific TCR beta clonotypes dominating the ex vivo response.

TCRdb ran MiXCR on the reads and lists one entry per CDR3 protein. The sample consists of about 920,000 distinct CDR3 sequences, under 40% of them appearing once. A word on this clonotype: Antigen: not known.

V gave up 1 base and J gave up 1 base, with 13 bases separating them. Germline loops: CDR1 SGHAT, CDR2 FQDESV (reference sequence). The CDR3 spans 16 residues. V usage is TRBV11-1 and J usage is TRBJ1-1, with D possibly matching TRBD1 (5 bases). The clonotype comes from a human donor in good health (CMV status not recorded). Some clones in this sample may be carry-over from other donors' samples. Sequencing used cultured CD8+ T cells from PBMCs, obtained from culture after CMV antigen stimulation. CDR3 in amino acids: CASSLGPGSPNTEAFF. For the CDR3, the DNA is TGTGCCAGCAGCTTAGGGCCAGGGTCCCCGAACACTGAAGCTTTCTTT. The full variable domain, in which reference TRBV11-1 and TRBJ1-1 provide the parts outside the CDR3, is EAEVAQSPRYKITEKSQAVAFWCDPISGHATLYWYRQILGQGPELLVQFQDESVVDDSQLPKDRFSAERLKGVDSTLKIQPAELGDSAMYLCASSLGPGSPNTEAFFGQGTRLTVV.